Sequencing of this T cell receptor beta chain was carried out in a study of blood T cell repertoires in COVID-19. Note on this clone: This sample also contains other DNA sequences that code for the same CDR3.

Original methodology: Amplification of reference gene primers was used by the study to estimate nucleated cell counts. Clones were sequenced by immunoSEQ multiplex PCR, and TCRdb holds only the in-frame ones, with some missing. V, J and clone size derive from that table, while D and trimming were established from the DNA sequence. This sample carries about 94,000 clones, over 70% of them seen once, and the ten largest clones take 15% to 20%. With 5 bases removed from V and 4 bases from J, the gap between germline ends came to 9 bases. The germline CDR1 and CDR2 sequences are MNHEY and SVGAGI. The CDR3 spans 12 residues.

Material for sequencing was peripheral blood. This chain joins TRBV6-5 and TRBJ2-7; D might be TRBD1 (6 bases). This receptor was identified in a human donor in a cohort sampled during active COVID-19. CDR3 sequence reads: CASSRTGYEQYF. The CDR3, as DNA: TGTGCCAGCAGTAGAACAGGGTACGAGCAGTACTTC.